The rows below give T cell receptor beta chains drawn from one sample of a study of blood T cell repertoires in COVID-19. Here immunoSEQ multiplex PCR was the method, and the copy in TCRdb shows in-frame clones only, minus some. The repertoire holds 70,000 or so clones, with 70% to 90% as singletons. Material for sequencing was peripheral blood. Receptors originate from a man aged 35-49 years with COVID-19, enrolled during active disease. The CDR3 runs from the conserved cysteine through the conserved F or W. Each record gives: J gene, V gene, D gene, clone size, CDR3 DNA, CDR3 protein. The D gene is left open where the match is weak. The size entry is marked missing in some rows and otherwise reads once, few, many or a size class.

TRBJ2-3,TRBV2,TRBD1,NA,TGTGCCAGCAGTGGCAGGGGGTCACCAGATACGCAGTATTTT,CASSGRGSPDTQYF
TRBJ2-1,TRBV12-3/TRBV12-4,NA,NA,TGTGCCAGCAGTTTGGGGCTCTATGAGCAGTTCTTC,CASSLGLYEQFF
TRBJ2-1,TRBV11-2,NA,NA,TGTGCCAGCAGCTTAGGTCAGGGAAGCTACAATGAGCAGTTCTTC,CASSLGQGSYNEQFF
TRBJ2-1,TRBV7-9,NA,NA,TGTGCCAGCAGCTTTTCGCATGGGACAAACAATGAGCAGTTCTTC,CASSFSHGTNNEQFF
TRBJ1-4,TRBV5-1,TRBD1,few,TGCGCCAGCAGCTCGAAAGCTAGGACAGGGGGTTATGAAAAACTGTTTTTT,CASSSKARTGGYEKLFF
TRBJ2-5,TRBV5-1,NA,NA,TGCGCCAGCAGCTTAGCAGCCAGGTTTGGTGAGACCCAGTACTTC,CASSLAARFGETQYF
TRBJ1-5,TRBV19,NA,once,TGTGCCAGTAGTATCTTTTCAGTAAGCAATCAGCCCCAGCATTTT,CASSIFSVSNQPQHF
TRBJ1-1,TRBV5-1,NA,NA,TGCGCCAGCAGCTTGCTGCCAGGGGAGGGGACTGAAGCTTTCTTT,CASSLLPGEGTEAFF
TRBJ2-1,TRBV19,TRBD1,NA,TGTGCCAGTAGGGACCGACAGGGGCCCTACAATGAGCAGTTCTTC,CASRDRQGPYNEQFF
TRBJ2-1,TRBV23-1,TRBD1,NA,TGCGCCAGCAGTCCACGAGGGGGCCGTGGGGAGTTCTTC,CASSPRGGRGEFF
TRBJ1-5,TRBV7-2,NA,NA,TGTGCCAGCAGCTCACAGGTCGATCAGCCCCAGCATTTT,CASSSQVDQPQHF
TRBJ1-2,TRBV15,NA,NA,TGTGCCACCAGCCGGGCACGGCAGGGCTATGACTATGGCTACACCTTC,CATSRARQGYDYGYTF
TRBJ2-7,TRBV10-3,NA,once,TGTGCCATCAGTGCTCAGAGCGCCTCCTACGAGCAGTACTTC,CAISAQSASYEQYF
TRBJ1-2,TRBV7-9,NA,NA,TGTGCCACTTCCTCCAGGGATCCCCATCAAGGCTACACCTTC,CATSSRDPHQGYTF
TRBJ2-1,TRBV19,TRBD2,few,TGTGCCAGTAGTGTACTAGCGGGGGGGCTAAATGAGCAGTTCTTC,CASSVLAGGLNEQFF
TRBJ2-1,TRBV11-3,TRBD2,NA,TGTGCCAGCAGCTTGGGTAGCGGGGTAACCTACAATGAGCAGTTCTTC,CASSLGSGVTYNEQFF
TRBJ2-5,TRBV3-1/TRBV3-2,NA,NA,TGTGCCAGCAGCCAAGCAACGGAGTACCAAGAGACCCAGTACTTC,CASSQATEYQETQYF
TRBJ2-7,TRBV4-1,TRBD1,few,TGCGCCAGCAGCCATGGCGCCCGGACAGGGACTTACGAGCAGTACTTC,CASSHGARTGTYEQYF
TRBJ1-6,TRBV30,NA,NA,TGTGCCTGGAGTGCTCTAGGCAATTCACCCCTCCACTTT,CAWSALGNSPLHF
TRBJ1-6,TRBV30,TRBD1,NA,TGTGCCTGGAGGGGGACAGATAATTCACCCCTCCACTTT,CAWRGTDNSPLHF
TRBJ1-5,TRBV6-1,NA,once,TGTGCCAGCAGTGAACCCCGGACAGCTAGCAATCAGCCCCAGCATTTT,CASSEPRTASNQPQHF
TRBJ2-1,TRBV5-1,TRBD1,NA,TGCGCCAGCAGGCTGACGGGACAGGGAAACAATGAGCAGTTCTTC,CASRLTGQGNNEQFF
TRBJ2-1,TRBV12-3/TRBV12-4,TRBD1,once,TGTGCCAGCAGTCGGGGACAGTACAATGAGCAGTTCTTC,CASSRGQYNEQFF
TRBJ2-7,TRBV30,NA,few,TGTGCCTGTGGCAGATTCTCCTACGAGCAGTACTTC,CACGRFSYEQYF
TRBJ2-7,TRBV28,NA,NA,TGTGCCAGCAGTTTGGGGACACTGACCTACGAGCAGTACTTC,CASSLGTLTYEQYF
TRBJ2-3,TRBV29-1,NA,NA,TGCAGCGCCCGAGGTGGGGGCTTGGATACGCAGTATTTT,CSARGGGLDTQYF
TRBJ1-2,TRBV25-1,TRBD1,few,TGTGCCAGCAGTGCCCAGGGGGCCCTTTATGGCTACACCTTC,CASSAQGALYGYTF
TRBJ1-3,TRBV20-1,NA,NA,TGCAGTGCTACCAGGGGAAACACCATATATTTT,CSATRGNTIYF
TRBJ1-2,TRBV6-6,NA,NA,TGTGCCAGCAGTCGGGACATAAACTATGGCTACACCTTC,CASSRDINYGYTF
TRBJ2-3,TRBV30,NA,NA,TGTGCCTGGAAGCGATCTGGAAGCACAGATACGCAGTATTTT,CAWKRSGSTDTQYF
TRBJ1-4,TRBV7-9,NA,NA,TGTGCCAGCAGCCTTGGACAGATCTCTGAAAAACTGTTTTTT,CASSLGQISEKLFF
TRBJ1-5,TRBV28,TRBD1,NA,TGTGCCAGCAGTCGCACAGGGGATCATCAGCCCCAGCATTTT,CASSRTGDHQPQHF
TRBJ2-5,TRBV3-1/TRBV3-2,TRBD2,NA,TGTGCCAGCAGCCAAATAGCGGGGGAGGTTGAGACCCAGTACTTC,CASSQIAGEVETQYF
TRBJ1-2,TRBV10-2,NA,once,TGCGCCAGCAGTGAGTCGGGGAGGGCTGGTGGCTACACCTTC,CASSESGRAGGYTF
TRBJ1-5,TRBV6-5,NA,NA,TGTGCCAGCAGAGCGTTTAGACGGGATCAGCCCCAGCATTTT,CASRAFRRDQPQHF
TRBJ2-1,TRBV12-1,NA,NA,TGTGCCAGCAGCTTACAGTGGCTGGGACTCCAGGCGGATGAGCAGTTCTTC,CASSLQWLGLQADEQFF
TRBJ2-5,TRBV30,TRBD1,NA,TGTGCCTGGATGACAGGGGTTGTAGAGACCCAGTACTTC,CAWMTGVVETQYF
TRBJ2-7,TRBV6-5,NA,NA,TGTGCCAGCTCACCTTCGCGCGGGGCTTACGAGCAGTACTTC,CASSPSRGAYEQYF
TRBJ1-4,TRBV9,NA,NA,TGTGCCAGCAGCGTAGCGGGTGGATCTCATGAAAAACTGTTTTTT,CASSVAGGSHEKLFF
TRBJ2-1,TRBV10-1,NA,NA,TGCGCCAGCAGTGAGTCCCTCTCCTACAATGAGCAGTTCTTC,CASSESLSYNEQFF
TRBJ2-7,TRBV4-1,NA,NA,TGCGCCAGCAGCCAATTAGAAATTACGGAGCAGTACTTC,CASSQLEITEQYF
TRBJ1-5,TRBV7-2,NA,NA,TGTGCCAGCAGCTTAGCGGGGCAGGGTGCTCAGCCCCAGCATTTT,CASSLAGQGAQPQHF
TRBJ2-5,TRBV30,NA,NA,TGTGCCTGGAGTGTGCGGGTTCAAGAGACCCAGTACTTC,CAWSVRVQETQYF
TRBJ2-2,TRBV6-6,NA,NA,TGTGCCAGCAGTTACTCAGGGGGTCGGGACACCGGGGAGCTGTTTTTT,CASSYSGGRDTGELFF
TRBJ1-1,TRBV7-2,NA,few,TGTGCCAGCAGCCCGACCCCCGGGACTGAAGCTTTCTTT,CASSPTPGTEAFF
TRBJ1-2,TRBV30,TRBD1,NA,TGTGCCTGGAGTGAACAGGGGGCCTATGGCTACACCTTC,CAWSEQGAYGYTF
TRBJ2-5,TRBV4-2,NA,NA,TGTGCCAGCAGCCAAGTCAGTTGGTACCAAGAGACCCAGTACTTC,CASSQVSWYQETQYF
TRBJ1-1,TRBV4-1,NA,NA,TGCGCCAGCAGCCAAACTACAGGGTCGGACACTGAAGCTTTCTTT,CASSQTTGSDTEAFF
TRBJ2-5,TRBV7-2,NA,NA,TGTGCCAGCAGCGCCCTGCGGGGAACACAAGAGACCCAGTACTTC,CASSALRGTQETQYF
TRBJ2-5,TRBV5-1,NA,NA,TGCGCCAGCAGCTTGGACATACAAGAGACCCAGTACTTC,CASSLDIQETQYF
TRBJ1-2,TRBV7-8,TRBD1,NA,TGTGCCAGCAGCTTAGGTGGGACAGGGCTTTATGGCTACACCTTC,CASSLGGTGLYGYTF
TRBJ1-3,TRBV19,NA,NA,TGTGCCAGTAGTGCTACAGCAACCAGCTCTGGAAACACCATATATTTT,CASSATATSSGNTIYF
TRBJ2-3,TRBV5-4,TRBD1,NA,TGTGCCAGCAGCGTAGGACAGGGGACAGATACGCAGTATTTT,CASSVGQGTDTQYF
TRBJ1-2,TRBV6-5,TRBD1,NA,TGTGCCAGCAGTTACGGGACAGGGCGGTATGGCTACACCTTC,CASSYGTGRYGYTF